Listed below are T cell receptor beta chains from one sample, sequenced in a study of blood T cell repertoires in COVID-19. Repertoires were generated with immunoSEQ multiplex PCR, while TCRdb's copy carries only in-frame clones and drops some. The sample consists of roughly 500,000 clones, approximately 90% of them appearing once. Sequencing was done on a sample of PBMCs or T cells enriched from blood (not recorded which). The receptors originated from a woman in her thirties or forties who had recovered from COVID-19. CDR3s include the opening cysteine and the closing phenylalanine or tryptophan. D genes are given only for firm matches. Size values are once, few and many counts, or a class for expanded clones, and some rows have none.

D: TRBD1
size: .
J: TRBJ1-1
V: TRBV12-3/TRBV12-4
CDR3: CASSLSGQYVAFF
DNA: TGTGCCAGCAGCCTCTCGGGACAGTATGTGGCTTTCTTT

D: .
size: .
J: TRBJ2-5
V: TRBV11-2
CDR3: CASSSSGHLGTQYF
DNA: TGTGCCAGCAGCTCCTCGGGACATTTGGGGACCCAGTACTTC

D: TRBD1
size: .
J: TRBJ2-1
V: TRBV4-3
CDR3: CASSQEVFGTAYNEQFF
DNA: TGCGCCAGCAGCCAAGAAGTATTTGGGACAGCCTACAATGAGCAGTTCTTC

D: TRBD1
size: .
J: TRBJ1-2
V: TRBV19
CDR3: CASSGGQGARTNGYTF
DNA: TGTGCCAGTAGTGGGGGACAGGGGGCGCGAACGAATGGCTACACCTTC

D: TRBD1
size: .
J: TRBJ1-1
V: TRBV19
CDR3: CASSTTGDTEAFF
DNA: TGTGCCAGTAGTACAACAGGGGACACTGAAGCTTTCTTT

D: .
size: once
J: TRBJ2-5
V: TRBV5-1
CDR3: CASLGPQETQYF
DNA: TGCGCCAGCTTGGGGCCGCAAGAGACCCAGTACTTC

D: .
size: .
J: TRBJ2-3
V: TRBV6-4
CDR3: CASSDSGPSDTQYF
DNA: TGTGCCAGCAGTGACTCTGGGCCTTCCGATACGCAGTATTTT

D: .
size: .
J: TRBJ1-4
V: TRBV2
CDR3: CASSDRGLTNEKLFF
DNA: TGTGCCAGCAGTGACAGGGGTTTAACTAATGAAAAACTGTTTTTT

D: .
size: .
J: TRBJ1-5
V: TRBV19
CDR3: CASSTRVYPQHF
DNA: TGTGCCAGTAGTACCCGGGTTTATCCCCAGCATTTT

D: .
size: .
J: TRBJ1-5
V: TRBV5-8
CDR3: CASSSGHEENQPQHF
DNA: TGTGCCAGCAGCTCTGGACATGAGGAAAATCAGCCCCAGCATTTT

D: .
size: .
J: TRBJ2-7
V: TRBV5-1
CDR3: CASSTIPPSDEQYF
DNA: TGCGCCAGCAGCACCATCCCCCCGTCGGACGAGCAGTACTTC

D: .
size: .
J: TRBJ2-1
V: TRBV7-2
CDR3: CASSSSGGFYNEQFF
DNA: TGTGCCAGCAGCTCCAGTGGCGGGTTCTACAATGAGCAGTTCTTC

D: .
size: .
J: TRBJ1-1
V: TRBV13
CDR3: CASSPGWSEAFF
DNA: TGTGCCAGCAGCCCCGGTTGGTCGGAAGCTTTCTTT

D: .
size: .
J: TRBJ1-1
V: TRBV5-1
CDR3: CASSSRTSLTEAFF
DNA: TGCGCCAGCAGCTCCCGGACATCTCTCACTGAAGCTTTCTTT

D: TRBD2
size: .
J: TRBJ2-3
V: TRBV7-6
CDR3: CASSRGTSGTDTQYF
DNA: TGTGCCAGCAGCCGCGGGACTAGCGGCACAGATACGCAGTATTTT

D: .
size: once
J: TRBJ2-1
V: TRBV7-9
CDR3: CASSSARANEQFF
DNA: TGTGCCAGCAGCTCTGCCAGGGCTAATGAGCAGTTCTTC

D: TRBD2
size: .
J: TRBJ2-3
V: TRBV5-1
CDR3: CASSLKAGGVVLSSDTQYF
DNA: TGCGCCAGCAGCTTGAAAGCGGGAGGGGTCGTTCTCTCATCAGATACGCAGTATTTT

D: TRBD1
size: .
J: TRBJ2-3
V: TRBV7-7
CDR3: CASSSDRGSTDTQYF
DNA: TGTGCTAGCAGCTCGGACAGGGGGTCTACAGATACGCAGTATTTT

D: .
size: .
J: TRBJ2-6
V: TRBV30
CDR3: CAWSDLMGGTMRANVLTF
DNA: TGTGCCTGGAGCGATCTTATGGGAGGGACAATGAGGGCCAACGTCCTGACTTTC

D: .
size: .
J: TRBJ2-4
V: TRBV27
CDR3: CASSPITVAKKNIQYF
DNA: TGTGCCAGCAGCCCTATAACCGTAGCGAAGAAAAACATTCAGTACTTC

D: .
size: many
J: TRBJ1-1
V: TRBV4-1
CDR3: CASSQGEVRNTEAFF
DNA: TGCGCCAGCAGCCAAGGTGAGGTAAGGAACACTGAAGCTTTCTTT

D: TRBD2
size: once
J: TRBJ2-7
V: TRBV2
CDR3: CASGDYSSYEQYF
DNA: TGTGCCAGCGGGGACTATAGCTCCTACGAGCAGTACTTC

D: .
size: few
J: TRBJ1-1
V: TRBV10-1
CDR3: CASSSQGNTEAFF
DNA: TGCGCCAGCAGCAGCCAGGGGAACACTGAAGCTTTCTTT

D: .
size: once
J: TRBJ2-7
V: TRBV18
CDR3: CASSPGGTGNYEQYF
DNA: TGTGCCAGCTCACCCGGCGGGACGGGGAACTACGAGCAGTACTTC

D: .
size: .
J: TRBJ1-2
V: TRBV20-1
CDR3: CSASNPGQQERGGYGYTF
DNA: TGCAGTGCTAGTAATCCGGGACAACAAGAGCGAGGGGGCTATGGCTACACCTTC

D: .
size: .
J: TRBJ1-2
V: TRBV6-5
CDR3: CASADNYGYTF
DNA: TGTGCCAGCGCAGATAACTATGGCTACACCTTC

D: TRBD2
size: .
J: TRBJ2-7
V: TRBV10-2
CDR3: CASSGGVLAGSYEQYF
DNA: TGCGCCAGCAGTGGGGGGGTGCTAGCGGGATCCTACGAGCAGTACTTC

D: .
size: few
J: TRBJ1-1
V: TRBV27
CDR3: CASSLFSLSAVTENTEAFF
DNA: TGTGCCAGCAGTTTATTTTCTCTGTCGGCCGTGACTGAGAACACTGAAGCTTTCTTT

D: TRBD1
size: .
J: TRBJ2-2
V: TRBV7-9
CDR3: CASSLIGTGGTGELFF
DNA: TGTGCCAGCAGCCTCATTGGGACAGGGGGAACCGGGGAGCTGTTTTTT

D: .
size: .
J: TRBJ1-3
V: TRBV4-1
CDR3: CASSHLTTGLGDTIYF
DNA: TGCGCCAGCAGCCACTTAACGACGGGACTTGGGGACACCATATATTTT

D: TRBD1
size: .
J: TRBJ2-7
V: TRBV27
CDR3: CASSSPGQGGYEQYF
DNA: TGTGCCAGCAGTTCCCCCGGACAGGGTGGCTACGAGCAGTACTTC

D: .
size: few
J: TRBJ1-2
V: TRBV29-1
CDR3: CSARETGSYGYTF
DNA: TGCAGCGCCCGTGAGACAGGATCTTATGGCTACACCTTC

D: .
size: .
J: TRBJ2-7
V: TRBV7-2
CDR3: CASSLGVRGILYEQYF
DNA: TGTGCCAGCAGCTTAGGGGTCCGCGGGATCTTATACGAGCAGTACTTC

D: TRBD1
size: few
J: TRBJ2-2
V: TRBV5-1
CDR3: CASSRQGQDGELFF
DNA: TGCGCCAGCAGCCGACAGGGGCAGGACGGGGAGCTGTTTTTT

D: TRBD1
size: .
J: TRBJ1-5
V: TRBV6-5
CDR3: CASSYSRQGEGHF
DNA: TGTGCCAGCAGTTACTCTCGACAGGGAGAAGGGCATTTT

D: .
size: .
J: TRBJ2-3
V: TRBV20-1
CDR3: CSASTDTQYF
DNA: TGCAGTGCCTCCACAGATACGCAGTATTTT

D: TRBD1
size: once
J: TRBJ1-6
V: TRBV13
CDR3: CASSLWGQGTSPLHF
DNA: TGTGCCAGCAGCTTATGGGGACAGGGTACATCACCCCTCCACTTT

D: .
size: .
J: TRBJ2-1
V: TRBV6-5
CDR3: CASTTLSSYNEQFF
DNA: TGTGCCAGCACCACTTTAAGCTCCTACAATGAGCAGTTCTTC

D: .
size: few
J: TRBJ1-2
V: TRBV3-1/TRBV3-2
CDR3: CASSHGVGPLRGNRGYTF
DNA: TGTGCCAGCAGCCATGGGGTAGGGCCCCTCAGGGGAAATCGCGGCTACACCTTC

D: .
size: .
J: TRBJ1-2
V: TRBV6-5
CDR3: CASSYGGGEGYTF
DNA: TGTGCCAGCAGTTACGGGGGGGGCGAAGGCTACACCTTC

D: .
size: .
J: TRBJ2-7
V: TRBV23-1
CDR3: CASSQPFGLVCDEQYF
DNA: TGCGCCAGCAGTCAACCGTTCGGTCTAGTATGCGACGAGCAGTACTTC

D: TRBD1
size: .
J: TRBJ1-2
V: TRBV6-6
CDR3: CASSYVSTGDGYTF
DNA: TGTGCCAGCAGTTACGTATCGACAGGGGATGGCTACACCTTC

D: TRBD2
size: .
J: TRBJ2-7
V: TRBV29-1
CDR3: CSVEDRGLAGEYF
DNA: TGCAGCGTTGAAGATCGTGGGCTAGCGGGAGAGTACTTC

D: TRBD1
size: .
J: TRBJ1-2
V: TRBV19
CDR3: CASARRGSRTGDTNYGYTF
DNA: TGTGCCAGTGCCCGTCGGGGGAGCAGGACAGGGGATACTAACTATGGCTACACCTTC

D: .
size: few
J: TRBJ2-7
V: TRBV12-3/TRBV12-4
CDR3: CASRRSSVYEQYF
DNA: TGTGCCAGCAGACGATCTAGCGTCTACGAGCAGTACTTC

D: TRBD1
size: .
J: TRBJ1-1
V: TRBV6-2/TRBV6-3
CDR3: CASSRQTGANTEAFF
DNA: TGTGCCAGCAGCCGACAGACAGGGGCGAACACTGAAGCTTTCTTT

D: .
size: .
J: TRBJ2-2
V: TRBV19
CDR3: CASNNGVAGELFF
DNA: TGTGCCAGTAATAATGGAGTGGCCGGGGAGCTGTTTTTT

D: TRBD1
size: .
J: TRBJ2-4
V: TRBV19
CDR3: CASSAAQGVLALAKNIQYF
DNA: TGTGCCAGTAGCGCGGCCCAGGGGGTCTTGGCCCTGGCCAAAAACATTCAGTACTTC

D: .
size: .
J: TRBJ1-1
V: TRBV5-1
CDR3: CASSLSPGGTEAFF
DNA: TGCGCCAGCAGCTTAAGTCCCGGGGGAACTGAAGCTTTCTTT

D: .
size: few
J: TRBJ2-4
V: TRBV2
CDR3: CASSRTFVAKNIQYF
DNA: TGTGCCAGCTCACGGACATTCGTAGCCAAAAACATTCAGTACTTC

D: TRBD2
size: .
J: TRBJ2-1
V: TRBV13
CDR3: CASSLGTSGGYNEQFF
DNA: TGTGCCAGCAGCTTAGGAACTAGCGGGGGATACAATGAGCAGTTCTTC

D: .
size: .
J: TRBJ1-1
V: TRBV6-5
CDR3: CASSPIHRVNTEAFF
DNA: TGTGCCAGCAGTCCCATCCACAGGGTGAACACTGAAGCTTTCTTT

D: .
size: .
J: TRBJ1-5
V: TRBV24-1
CDR3: CATKYTPLRSQHF
DNA: TGTGCCACCAAATATACCCCGTTGCGGTCCCAGCATTTT

D: .
size: .
J: TRBJ1-1
V: TRBV12-5
CDR3: CASGTPPRGWTEAFF
DNA: TGTGCTAGTGGTACCCCCCCCCGGGGTTGGACTGAAGCTTTCTTT

D: TRBD1
size: once
J: TRBJ2-7
V: TRBV29-1
CDR3: CSGRTGTTGEQYF
DNA: TGCAGCGGACGGACAGGGACAACCGGCGAGCAGTACTTC

D: .
size: once
J: TRBJ2-3
V: TRBV7-9
CDR3: CASSLGLSQDTQYF
DNA: TGTGCCAGCAGCTTAGGGCTGTCGCAGGATACGCAGTATTTT

D: TRBD1
size: .
J: TRBJ1-6
V: TRBV20-1
CDR3: CSASPGQGYSPLHF
DNA: TGCAGTGCTAGTCCGGGACAGGGATATTCACCCCTCCACTTT

D: .
size: .
J: TRBJ2-3
V: TRBV11-2
CDR3: CASSFSREYTQYF
DNA: TGTGCCAGCAGCTTCAGTCGGGAATACACGCAGTATTTT